The 5 T cell receptor beta chains below come from one sample, sequenced in a study of blood T cell repertoires in COVID-19. Sequencing was performed with immunoSEQ multiplex PCR; in TCRdb, only in-frame clones are kept and a portion is missing. The sample includes 240,000 or so clones, about 88% seen only once; the top ten take around 7.3%. The sequencing sample was made of peripheral blood. The receptors were gathered from a woman aged 70-85 years with active or convalescent COVID-19.

This clone came up once. The chain couples TRBV19 to TRBJ1-6; 7 positions agree with TRBD1. Germline CDR1 reads LNHDA; CDR2 reads SQIVND (reference sequence). The CDR3 runs 15 residues. Trimming took 3 bases from V and 7 from J; bases not matched to a gene: 6. CDR3 nucleotides: TGTGCCAGTAGTATTTCGGGACAGCCGAATTCACCCCTCCACTTT. It codes for CASSISGQPNSPLHF.

V is TRBV27 and J is TRBJ1-6, with 7 bases fitting TRBD1. The germline V gene encodes CDR1 MNHEY and CDR2 SMNVEV (reference sequence). Losses at the gene ends were 8 bases for V and 9 bases for J; bases not matched to a gene: 16. This CDR3 has 16 amino acids. The CDR3 nucleotides read TGTGCCAGCGGGTTATTTAGGGACAGCCCTCTTTCACCCCTCCACTTT. As protein: CASGLFRDSPLSPLHF.

This clone was recorded a few times. The chain has TRBV5-1 and TRBJ1-1; a possible D gene is TRBD1 (6 bases). CDR3 length equals 16 residues. The V gene's germline CDR1 is SGHRS and CDR2 YFSETQ. Trimming removed 0 bases from V and 5 bases from J, with 17 bases in between. The chain's CDR3 is CASSLDPQGRGTEAFF. As DNA, the CDR3 is TGCGCCAGCAGCTTGGACCCCCAGGGGAGAGGAACTGAAGCTTTCTTT.

The chain couples TRBV7-9 to TRBJ1-5; D is unresolved. CDR1 and CDR2 from the germline V gene are SEHNR and FQNEAQ (reference sequence). CDR3 length: 13 amino acids. The V end lost 3 bases, the J end lost 4 bases, and 7 bases lay between the germline ends. The DNA of the CDR3 is TGTGCCAGCAGCTTCCGGACTAATCAGCCCCAGCATTTT. This codes for CASSFRTNQPQHF.

The V and J genes are TRBV11-2 and TRBJ2-5, with 7 bases lining up with TRBD1. V was clipped by 2 bases and J by 3 bases; unmatched bases: 6. The CDR3 spans 15 residues. The germline V gene has CDR1 SGHAT and CDR2 FQNNGV. CDR3 nucleotides: TGTGCCAGCAGCTTAATGGGGACAGTCGAAGAGACCCAGTACTTC. Its translation is CASSLMGTVEETQYF. The full variable domain, rest sourced from reference TRBV11-2 and TRBJ2-5, is EAGVAQSPRYKIIEKRQSVAFWCNPISGHATLYWYQQILGQGPKLLIQFQNNGVVDDSQLPKDRFSAERLKGVDSTLKIQPAKLEDSAVYLCASSLMGTVEETQYFGPGTRLLVL.